This record looks at one TCR beta chain sequence and its context. Antigen: not known. This sample was taken from a study of T-cell reconstitution after alpha-beta-depleted transplantation in children. Germline assignment: CDR1 ENHRY and CDR2 SYGVKD. The CDR3 totals 15 residues. The germline V and J ends were trimmed by 3 bases and 4 bases, with 16 bases remaining between them. Study results and limitations: Some patients' high day-60 TCRbeta diversity was traced to surviving recipient T cells and thymic progenitors. Newly produced T cells mostly provided counts and TCRbeta diversity after one year, as hyperexpanded clones declined. There were reportedly several hundred expanded graft clones from which alpha-beta T cells came about two months after transplant.

Molecular barcoding with unique molecular identifiers was used for the TCRbeta library. TCRdb reprocessed the PCR reads via MiXCR and lists one record per CDR3 protein. The repertoire consists of 90,000 to 120,000 distinct CDR3 sequences, with 5.5% to 6.5% occurring once and the leading ten covering roughly 24%. Source: PBMCs, mostly from graft donor cells, taken 360 days after TCRalphabeta/CD19-depleted stem cell transplant. The clonotype was recovered from a male patient between 2 and 10 years old who had a stem cell transplant for acute lymphoblastic leukemia, so the T cells may come from the graft donor. The chain combines TRBV10-3 with TRBJ2-7; maybe TRBD1 (5 bases). The CDR3 DNA follows: TGTGCCATCAGTGAAGGGCAGGGAAGAAGGTACGAGCAGTACTTC. Translated, it gives CAISEGQGRRYEQYF.